This T cell receptor beta chain was recovered during a study of T cells in tumors after PD-1 blockade. This clone has only a few counts. CDR1 is GTSNPN, CDR2 SVGIG, per germline (reference sequence). V lost 2 bases to trimming and J lost 2 bases; unmatched junction nucleotides: 14. This CDR3 is 18 amino acids long. Method: immunoSEQ multiplex PCR; TCRdb's copy keeps in-frame clones and lacks some. The repertoire holds 60,000 to 65,000 clones, with roughly 70% as singletons. The chain recombines TRBV30 with TRBJ1-3, with 8 bases aligning to TRBD1. The specimen was PBMCs, collected after anti-PD-1 treatment. The source of this sequence is a human donor with basal cell carcinoma. The chain's CDR3 is CAWSNYGSATGAGNTIYF. The CDR3 nucleotides read TGTGCCTGGAGTAACTACGGGTCAGCGACAGGGGCTGGAAACACCATATATTTT.